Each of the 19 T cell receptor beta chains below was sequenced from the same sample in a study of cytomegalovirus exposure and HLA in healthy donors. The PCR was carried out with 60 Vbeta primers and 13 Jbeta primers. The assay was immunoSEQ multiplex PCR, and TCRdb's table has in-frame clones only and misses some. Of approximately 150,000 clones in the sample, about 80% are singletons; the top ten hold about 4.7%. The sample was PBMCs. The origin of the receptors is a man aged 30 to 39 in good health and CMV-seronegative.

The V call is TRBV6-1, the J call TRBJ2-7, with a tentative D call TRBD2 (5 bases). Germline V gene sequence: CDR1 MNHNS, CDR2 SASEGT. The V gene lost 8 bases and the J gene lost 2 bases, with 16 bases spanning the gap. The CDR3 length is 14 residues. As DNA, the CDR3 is TGTGCCAGCCTTGAGCGAGCGGCAACCTACGAGCAGTACTTC. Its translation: CASLERAATYEQYF.

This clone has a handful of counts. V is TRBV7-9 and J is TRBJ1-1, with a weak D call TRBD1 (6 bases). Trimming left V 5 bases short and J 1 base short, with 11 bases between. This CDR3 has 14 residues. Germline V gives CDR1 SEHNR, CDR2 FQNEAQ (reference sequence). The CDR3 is CASSPLGGNTEAFF. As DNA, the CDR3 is TGTGCCAGCAGCCCTCTAGGGGGGAACACTGAAGCTTTCTTT.

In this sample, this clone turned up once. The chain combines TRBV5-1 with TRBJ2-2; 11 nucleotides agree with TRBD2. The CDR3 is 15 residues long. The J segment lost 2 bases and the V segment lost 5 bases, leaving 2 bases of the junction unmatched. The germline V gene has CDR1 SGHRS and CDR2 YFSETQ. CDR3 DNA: TGCGCCAGCAGTGGGACTAGCGGTAACACCGGGGAGCTGTTTTTT. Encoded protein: CASSGTSGNTGELFF.

For the CDR3, the DNA is TGCGCCAGCAGCTTGGAGACGGGGACAGTGGTAACCTTC. It specifies CASSLETGTVVTF. The chain employs TRBV5-1 and TRBJ1-2, with 7 bases matching TRBD1. V lost 0 bases, J lost 14 bases, and 10 bases stayed unmatched. Germline-derived CDR1 and CDR2 are SGHRS and YFSETQ. There are 13 residues in the CDR3.

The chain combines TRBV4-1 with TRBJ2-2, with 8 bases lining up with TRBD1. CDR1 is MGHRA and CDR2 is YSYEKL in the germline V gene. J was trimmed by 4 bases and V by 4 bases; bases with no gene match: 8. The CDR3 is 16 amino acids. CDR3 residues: CASSPPGQVGTGELFF. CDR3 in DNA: TGCGCCAGCAGCCCTCCGGGACAGGTGGGCACCGGGGAGCTGTTTTTT.

CDR3 protein: CASTRSNPPRNEQFF. The CDR3 DNA reads as TGTGCCAGCACCCGAAGCAACCCACCCCGTAATGAGCAGTTCTTC. The chain links TRBV27 to TRBJ2-1, with D unclear. Trimming removed 7 bases from V and 7 bases from J, with 20 bases in between. The CDR3 runs 15 residues. Germline V lookup: CDR1 MNHEY, CDR2 SMNVEV (reference sequence).

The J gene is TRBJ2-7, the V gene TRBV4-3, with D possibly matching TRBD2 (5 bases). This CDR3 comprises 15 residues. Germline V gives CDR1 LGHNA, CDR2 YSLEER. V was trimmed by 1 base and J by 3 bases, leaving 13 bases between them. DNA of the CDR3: TGCGCCAGCAGCCAAGGGCTCGTGGGGAGCTACGAGCAGTACTTC. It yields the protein CASSQGLVGSYEQYF.

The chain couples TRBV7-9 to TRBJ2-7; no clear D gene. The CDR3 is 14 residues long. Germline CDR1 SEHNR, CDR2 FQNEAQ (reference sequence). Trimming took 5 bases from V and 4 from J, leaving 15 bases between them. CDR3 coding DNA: TGTGCCAGCAGCCCCGGCGGTGGGTTGTACGAGCAGTACTTC. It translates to CASSPGGGLYEQYF.

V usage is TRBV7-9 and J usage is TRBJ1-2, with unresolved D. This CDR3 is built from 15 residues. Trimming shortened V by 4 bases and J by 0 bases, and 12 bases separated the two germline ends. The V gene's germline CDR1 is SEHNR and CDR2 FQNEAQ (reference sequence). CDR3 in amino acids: CASSSDSLANYGYTF. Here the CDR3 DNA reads TGTGCCAGCAGCTCCGATTCTTTAGCTAACTATGGCTACACCTTC.

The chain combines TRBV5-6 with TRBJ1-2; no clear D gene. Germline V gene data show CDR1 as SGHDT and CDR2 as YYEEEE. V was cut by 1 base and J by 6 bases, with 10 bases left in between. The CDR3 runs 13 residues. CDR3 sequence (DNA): TGTGCCAGCAGCTTGCGGGGAGGTAATGGCTACACCTTC. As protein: CASSLRGGNGYTF.

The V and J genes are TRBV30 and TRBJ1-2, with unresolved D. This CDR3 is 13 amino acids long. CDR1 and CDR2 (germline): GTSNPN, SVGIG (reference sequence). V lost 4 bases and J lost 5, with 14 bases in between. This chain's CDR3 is CAWITENYYGYTF. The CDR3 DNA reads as TGTGCCTGGATTACAGAAAATTATTATGGCTACACCTTC.

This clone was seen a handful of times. The CDR3 region is CAIFRGHPTEAFF. CDR3 DNA sequence: TGTGCCATTTTTAGGGGGCACCCCACTGAAGCTTTCTTT. The V gene is TRBV2, the J gene TRBJ1-1; TRBD1 aligns across 7 bases. V gave up 10 bases and J gave up 4 bases; unmatched junction bases: 9. The CDR3 is 13 amino acids. Germline V gene sequence: CDR1 SNHLY, CDR2 FYNNEI.

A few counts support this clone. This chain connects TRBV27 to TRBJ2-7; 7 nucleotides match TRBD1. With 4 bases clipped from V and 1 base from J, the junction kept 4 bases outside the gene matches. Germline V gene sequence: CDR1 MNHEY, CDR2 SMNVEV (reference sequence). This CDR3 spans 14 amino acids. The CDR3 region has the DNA TGTGCCAGCAGTTGGGACAGACTATCCTACGAGCAGTACTTC. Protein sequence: CASSWDRLSYEQYF.

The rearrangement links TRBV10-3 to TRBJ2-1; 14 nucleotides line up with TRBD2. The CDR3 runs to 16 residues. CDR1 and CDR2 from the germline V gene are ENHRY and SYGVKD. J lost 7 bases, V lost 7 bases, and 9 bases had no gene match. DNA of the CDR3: TGTGCCATCACTGGGACTAGCGGGAGTAGTATGAATGAGCAGTTCTTC. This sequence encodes CAITGTSGSSMNEQFF.

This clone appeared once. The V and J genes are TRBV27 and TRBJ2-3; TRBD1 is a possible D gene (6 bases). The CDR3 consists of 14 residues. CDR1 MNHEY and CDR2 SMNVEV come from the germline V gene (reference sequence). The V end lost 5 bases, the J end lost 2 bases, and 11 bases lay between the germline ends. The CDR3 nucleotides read TGTGCCAGCAGTCCACGACAGGTCACAGATACGCAGTATTTT. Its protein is CASSPRQVTDTQYF.

The CDR3 sequence is CASSPTDSSYNEQFF. The CDR3 DNA is TGTGCCAGCAGTCCGACAGATAGCTCCTACAATGAGCAGTTCTTC. This chain uses TRBV6-5 with TRBJ2-1, with D possibly TRBD1 on 5 matching bases. The CDR3 contains 15 residues. CDR1 is MNHEY, CDR2 SVGAGI, per germline. The germline V and J ends were trimmed by 5 bases and 0 bases, with 11 bases remaining between them.

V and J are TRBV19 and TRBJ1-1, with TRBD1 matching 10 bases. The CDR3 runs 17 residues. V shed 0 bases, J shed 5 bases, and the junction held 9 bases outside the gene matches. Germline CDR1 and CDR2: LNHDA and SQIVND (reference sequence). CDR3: CASSIEEGQGSWTEAFF. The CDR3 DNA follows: TGTGCCAGTAGTATAGAAGAGGGACAGGGGTCGTGGACTGAAGCTTTCTTT. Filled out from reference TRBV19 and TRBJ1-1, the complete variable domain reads DGGITQSPKYLFRKEGQNVTLSCEQNLNHDAMYWYRQDPGQGLRLIYYSQIVNDFQKGDIAEGYSVSREKKESFPLTVTSAQKNPTAFYLCASSIEEGQGSWTEAFFGQGTRLTVV.

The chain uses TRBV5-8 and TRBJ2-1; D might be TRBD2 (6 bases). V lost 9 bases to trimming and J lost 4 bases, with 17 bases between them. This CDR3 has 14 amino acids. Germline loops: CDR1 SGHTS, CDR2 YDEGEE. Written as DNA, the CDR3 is TGTGCCATTAACTCGGGACTCCCTTACAATGAGCAGTTCTTC. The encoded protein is CAINSGLPYNEQFF.

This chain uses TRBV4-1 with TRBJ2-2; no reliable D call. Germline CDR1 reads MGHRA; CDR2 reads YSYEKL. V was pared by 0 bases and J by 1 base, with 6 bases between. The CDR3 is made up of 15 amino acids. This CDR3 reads CASSQEPGNTGELFF. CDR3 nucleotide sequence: TGCGCCAGCAGCCAAGAACCAGGGAACACCGGGGAGCTGTTTTTT.